Detailed here is one T cell receptor beta chain. Its antigen is undetermined. The sample is drawn from a study of response to subunit inactivated influenza vaccine. Overall study results and limits: Few additional T cells are recruited per seasonal influenza vaccination, authors suggested.

A single record per CDR3 protein comes from TCRdb applying MiXCR to the RT-PCR reads. The top ten hold 11% of the sample, which has about 580,000 distinct CDR3 sequences, roughly 15% seen once. The trim removed 0 bases at V and 2 bases at J, leaving 14 bases unmatched. This CDR3 has 18 residues. Germline V gives CDR1 DFQATT, CDR2 SNEGSKA (reference sequence). The sample was PBMCs from blood, taken 11 to 12 days after vaccination. V gene TRBV20-1 combines with J gene TRBJ2-3, with TRBD1 identical over 7 bases. The TCR originated in a man aged 45-65 years who received an inactivated influenza vaccine. The CDR3 DNA reads TGCAGTGCTAGAGATTCAGGGGGTGTCGGAGTCTTCACAGATACGCAGTATTTT. Translating gives CSARDSGGVGVFTDTQYF.